This T cell receptor beta chain came from a study of STAT5B mutations in CD4+ large granular lymphocyte leukemia. Notes on the study in general: 8/27 top patient clones versus 2/35 control clones were TRBV06-family.

Germline-derived CDR1 and CDR2 are MRHNA and SNTAGT. The length of the CDR3 is 15 residues. With 0 bases clipped from V and 7 bases from J, the junction kept 3 bases outside the gene matches. On this clone itself: What it recognizes is unknown.

Repertoires were generated with immunoSEQ multiplex PCR, while TCRdb's copy carries only in-frame clones and drops some. The sample carries 25,000 to 35,000 clones, just under 80% recorded once. This sequence originates from a human donor in good health. Sequencing was done on a sample of CD4+ T cells from blood buffy coats. This rearrangement joins TRBV6-4 to TRBJ2-2, with 9 nucleotides matching TRBD2. DNA for the CDR3: TGTGCCAGCAGTGACTCTAGCGGGAGTAGCGGGGAGCTGTTTTTT. This gives the protein CASSDSSGSSGELFF.